This T cell receptor beta chain was sequenced in a study of technical replicates of blood from a few donors. Data came from immunoSEQ multiplex PCR; TCRdb stores just in-frame clones and leaves some out. The table records approximately 79,000 clones, approximately 96% of them present only once. This clone was recorded only once. The CDR3 loop spans 15 amino acids. Germline V gene sequence: CDR1 SGHRS, CDR2 YFSETQ. The V and J ends lost 1 base and 4 bases, in that order; junction bases with no gene match: 5. Sequenced material: T cells isolated from PBMCs. V gene TRBV5-1 combines with J gene TRBJ2-7; 10 positions match TRBD1. The source of this sequence is a human donor in good health. DNA of the CDR3: TGCGCCAGCAGCTTGATGGGACAGGGGCAGTACGAGCAGTACTTC. Translating gives CASSLMGQGQYEQYF.